The count of the clone carrying this T cell receptor (beta chain) is one. Participant-given clinical history determined each cohort assignment. Germline CDR1 is GTSNPN and CDR2 is SVGIG (reference sequence). CDR3 length equals 13 residues. Trimming took off 0 bases at V and 7 bases at J, with 7 bases between the two ends. This sample is drawn from a study of blood T cell repertoires in COVID-19. Clones were sequenced by immunoSEQ multiplex PCR, and TCRdb holds only the in-frame ones, with some missing. The sample lists around 220,000 clones, 85% to 90% seen once, with 14% to 15% in the top ten. This rearrangement joins TRBV30 to TRBJ1-6; D gene uncertain. The specimen sequenced was PBMCs or T cells enriched from blood (not recorded which). This receptor was taken from a woman in her 50s with acute COVID-19. In nucleotides, the CDR3 is TGTGCCTGGAGTGTTCGGGGAAATTCACCCCTCCACTTT. Encoded protein: CAWSVRGNSPLHF.